Each of the 26 T cell receptor beta chains below was sequenced from the same sample in a study of technical replicates of blood from several donors. Here immunoSEQ multiplex PCR was the method, and the copy in TCRdb shows in-frame clones only, minus some. This sample has under 85,000 clones, with approximately 93% found just once. The sequencing sample was made of T cells isolated from PBMCs. Every receptor here comes from a human donor in good health.

The rearrangement joins TRBV5-4 to TRBJ2-7; 12 nucleotides align to TRBD2. The V gene end was trimmed by 0 bases and the J gene end by 6 bases; junction bases not matched to a gene: 4. Per germline, CDR1 SGHNT and CDR2 YYREEE (reference sequence). The CDR3 is 15 amino acids. CDR3 nucleotide sequence: TGTGCCAGCAGCTTGGGACTAGCGGGAGTTTCCGAGCAGTACTTC. Encoded protein: CASSLGLAGVSEQYF. The full variable domain, with the rest looked up from reference TRBV5-4 and TRBJ2-7, is ETGVTQSPTHLIKTRGQQVTLRCSSQSGHNTVSWYQQALGQGPQFIFQYYREEENGRGNFPPRFSGLQFPNYSSELNVNALELDDSALYLCASSLGLAGVSEQYFGPGTRLTVT.

This sequence joins TRBV27 and TRBJ2-7; 7 nucleotides align to TRBD2. Looked up from germline, CDR1 is MNHEY and CDR2 is SMNVEV (reference sequence). The V and J ends lost 8 bases and 3 bases, in that order; junction bases with no gene match: 13. The CDR3 covers 15 residues. CDR3 DNA: TGTGCCAGCGGCCTTCGTGGTAGCGGGTTCTACGAGCAGTACTTC. Its protein product is CASGLRGSGFYEQYF.

Only a few counts were recorded for this clone. This chain links TRBV7-8 with TRBJ2-7; possible D gene TRBD2, 6 bases. Germline values: CDR1 SGHVS, CDR2 FQNEAQ. The CDR3 is 15 residues long. The ends were cut back, 4 bases at V and 1 base at J, with 14 bases in the middle. The DNA of the CDR3 is TGTGCCAGCAGCTCCATCCGGGACTTTTCCTACGAGCAGTACTTC. This translates into CASSSIRDFSYEQYF.

This clone was seen just once. The V call is TRBV9, the J call TRBJ2-1; a weak D match, TRBD2 (6 bases). The germline V gene encodes CDR1 SGDLS and CDR2 YYNGEE. The V gene lost 4 bases and the J gene lost 0 bases, with 11 bases spanning the gap. CDR3 length equals 15 residues. The CDR3 sequence: CASSFRGSSYNEQFF. As DNA, the CDR3 is TGTGCCAGCAGCTTTCGGGGGAGCTCCTACAATGAGCAGTTCTTC.

This rearrangement joins TRBV30 to TRBJ1-2; D not resolved. The CDR3 covers 12 residues. With 2 bases removed from V and 2 bases from J, the gap between germline ends came to 6 bases. Germline loops: CDR1 GTSNPN, CDR2 SVGIG (reference sequence). Here the CDR3 DNA reads TGTGCCTGGAGTAGAGAGAACTATGGCTACACCTTC. It yields the protein CAWSRENYGYTF. Using reference TRBV30 and TRBJ1-2 for the parts outside the CDR3, the full variable domain is SQTIHQWPATLVQPVGSPLSLECTVEGTSNPNLYWYRQAAGRGLQLLFYSVGIGQISSEVPQNLSASRPQDRQFILSSKKLLLSDSGFYLCAWSRENYGYTFGSGTRLTVV.

The chain combines TRBV19 with TRBJ2-7, with no clear D. Germline lookup yields CDR1 LNHDA and CDR2 SQIVND (reference sequence). The ends were cut back, 3 bases at V and 1 base at J, with 7 bases in the middle. The CDR3 is 13 amino acids. The CDR3 spells CASSIAQSYEQYF. The CDR3 DNA follows: TGTGCCAGTAGTATCGCACAATCCTACGAGCAGTACTTC.

The gene calls are TRBV28 and TRBJ1-2; D call uncertain. Trimming stripped 6 bases from V and 4 bases from J, with 18 bases between. The CDR3 totals 15 residues. CDR1 MDHEN and CDR2 SYDVKM come from the germline V gene. The CDR3 nucleotides read TGTGCCAGCAGCCGAGGGTCGGGAAACTTCTATGGCTACACCTTC. Translating gives CASSRGSGNFYGYTF.

V usage is TRBV6-5 and J usage is TRBJ2-7, with a weak D call TRBD1 (6 bases). Trimming stripped 2 bases from V and 2 bases from J, with 7 bases between. This CDR3 has 13 residues. CDR1 MNHEY and CDR2 SVGAGI come from the germline V gene. In nucleotides, the CDR3 is TGTGCCAGCAGTTACAACAGGGCCTACGAGCAGTACTTC. Its translation: CASSYNRAYEQYF.

The rearrangement joins TRBV5-6 to TRBJ1-2; weak D call: TRBD1 (6 bases). Germline V gene data show CDR1 as SGHDT and CDR2 as YYEEEE. This CDR3 has 17 residues. Trimming cost V 2 bases and J 0 bases, with 17 bases left between them. CDR3 region: CASSFWPDRRANYGYTF. The CDR3 DNA follows: TGTGCCAGCAGCTTTTGGCCTGACAGGAGAGCTAACTATGGCTACACCTTC.

This clone was detected only once. V gene TRBV14 combines with J gene TRBJ2-3, with 12 bases aligning to TRBD2. The J segment lost 5 bases and the V segment lost 4 bases, leaving 10 bases of the junction unmatched. CDR1 is SGHDN, CDR2 FVKESK, per germline. CDR3 length: 17 residues. In DNA form, the CDR3 reads TGTGCCAGCAGCCTCCTAGCGGGAGGGCCCTACGTAGATACGCAGTATTTT. Encoded protein: CASSLLAGGPYVDTQYF.

The rearrangement links TRBV29-1 to TRBJ2-7; 12 positions match TRBD2. The CDR3 totals 13 residues. CDR1 is SQVTM, CDR2 ANQGSEA, per germline. With 7 bases clipped from V and 7 bases from J, the junction kept 8 bases outside the gene matches. CDR3: CSAATSGSWEQYF. As DNA, the CDR3 is TGCAGCGCCGCGACTAGCGGGAGTTGGGAGCAGTACTTC.

The J gene is TRBJ1-4, the V gene TRBV7-8; 8 nucleotides agree with TRBD1. The junction had 22 bases not matched to a gene; V was cut back by 2 bases and J by 5 bases. The CDR3 is 21 residues long. Germline V CDR1 and CDR2: SGHVS, FQNEAQ. Here the CDR3 DNA reads TGTGCCAGCAGCTTACGTCCCGGGACAGGAATCATGGATAACTGGAATGAAAAACTGTTTTTT. It encodes CASSLRPGTGIMDNWNEKLFF.

The chain recombines TRBV5-4 with TRBJ1-1; D possibly corresponds to TRBD1 (6 bases). Germline CDR1 reads SGHNT; CDR2 reads YYREEE (reference sequence). This CDR3 region has 12 residues. The ends were cut back, 3 bases at V and 7 bases at J, with 10 bases in the middle. The DNA for the CDR3 is TGTGCCAGCAGCTCTACAGGGCTTGAAGCTTTCTTT. As protein: CASSSTGLEAFF.

The CDR3 DNA reads TGTGCCAGCAGCCCAGAGGGACAGGATTATGGCTACACCTTC. Its protein product is CASSPEGQDYGYTF. This chain joins TRBV5-5 and TRBJ1-2, with 8 bases fitting TRBD1. V shed 4 bases, J shed 5 bases, and the junction held 7 bases outside the gene matches. This CDR3 has 14 amino acids. Germline assignment: CDR1 SGHKS and CDR2 YYEKEE (reference sequence).

The V call is TRBV6-4, the J call TRBJ1-1; TRBD1 aligns across 7 bases. This CDR3 region has 14 residues. Germline loops: CDR1 MRHNA, CDR2 SNTAGT. The V gene end was trimmed by 5 bases and the J gene end by 4 bases; junction bases not matched to a gene: 7. CDR3 coding DNA: TGTGCCAGCAGTTTTGAACAGGGGAGCACTGAAGCTTTCTTT. Amino acids: CASSFEQGSTEAFF.

The rearrangement links TRBV29-1 to TRBJ2-1, with 11 bases matching TRBD2. CDR1 and CDR2 (germline): SQVTM, ANQGSEA. This CDR3 region has 14 residues. With V trimmed by 6 bases and J by 8 bases, 9 bases remained unmatched. The CDR3 DNA is TGCAGCGTCAGGACTAGCGGGTTTTTCGATGAGCAGTTCTTC. Encoded protein: CSVRTSGFFDEQFF.

The table lists this clone with a few counts. This rearrangement joins TRBV15 to TRBJ2-2, with D unclear. Germline CDR1 and CDR2: LNHNV and YYDKDF (reference sequence). V was shortened by 0 bases and J by 8 bases, with 4 bases between the two germline ends. The CDR3 has 12 residues. The CDR3 protein is CATSRDLGELFF. CDR3 DNA sequence: TGTGCCACCAGCAGAGATCTAGGGGAGCTGTTTTTT.

The genes are TRBV4-1 and TRBJ2-1; 8 bases map to TRBD2. Germline loops: CDR1 MGHRA, CDR2 YSYEKL. This CDR3 contains 17 residues. V lost 4 bases and J lost 1; bases outside the gene matches: 9. The CDR3 nucleotides are TGCGCCAGCAGCCGGGGGCCCGGGGGGGAGTCCTACAATGAGCAGTTCTTC. It yields the protein CASSRGPGGESYNEQFF.

The V gene is TRBV5-6, the J gene TRBJ2-7, with 12 bases identical to TRBD2. J gave up 4 bases and V 0 bases, and 8 bases lay outside the gene matches. This CDR3 is 17 amino acids long. CDR1 SGHDT and CDR2 YYEEEE come from the germline V gene. The CDR3 reads CASSLVVTSGRTYEQYF. The CDR3 region has the DNA TGTGCCAGCAGCTTGGTTGTGACTAGCGGGAGAACATACGAGCAGTACTTC.

V and J are TRBV5-1 and TRBJ2-7, with TRBD1 matching 7 bases. The germline V gene encodes CDR1 SGHRS and CDR2 YFSETQ. After removal of 4 bases from V and 6 bases from J, the junction contained 10 bases not matched to a gene. CDR3 size: 14 residues. The DNA of the CDR3 is TGCGCCAGCAGCCCTTGGGACAGCTCGGGCGAGCAGTACTTC. Amino acids: CASSPWDSSGEQYF.

Points on this clone: The sample holds other DNA sequences that translate to the same CDR3. The chain links TRBV7-7 to TRBJ2-1, with a tentative D call TRBD1 (5 bases). V lost 5 bases to trimming and J lost 2 bases, with 7 bases between them. Germline V CDR1 and CDR2: SSHAT, FNYEAQ (reference sequence). The CDR3 sequence is 13 residues long. The CDR3 nucleotides are TGTGCCAGCAGCCCGGACACCTACAATGAGCAGTTCTTC. This translates into CASSPDTYNEQFF.

Regarding this clone: Sequence at one end of the junction differs from germline and may be a read error. The genes are TRBV7-7 and TRBJ2-5; D possibly corresponds to TRBD2 (5 bases). Germline CDR1 is SSHAT and CDR2 is FNYEAQ (reference sequence). CDR3 size: 15 residues. CDR3 in amino acids: CASSFREGPQETQYF. The CDR3 nucleotides read TGTGCTAGCAGCTTTCGTGAGGGCCCACAAGAGACCCAGTACTTC.

A single count supports this clone. The V and J genes are TRBV28 and TRBJ2-7; D gene uncertain. CDR3 length: 13 amino acids. CDR1 and CDR2 from the germline V gene are MDHEN and SYDVKM. With 5 bases removed from V and 2 bases from J, the gap between germline ends came to 10 bases. The CDR3 DNA sequence: TGTGCCAGCAGTAGTCAGGCCCCCTACGAGCAGTACTTC. This encodes CASSSQAPYEQYF. The complete variable domain, with remaining parts taken from reference TRBV28 and TRBJ2-7, reads DVKVTQSSRYLVKRTGEKVFLECVQDMDHENMFWYRQDPGLGLRLIYFSYDVKMKEKGDIPEGYSVSREKKERFSLILESASTNQTSMYLCASSSQAPYEQYFGPGTRLTVT.

The chain is built from TRBV4-1 and TRBJ2-7; weak D call: TRBD1 (7 bases). V lost 0 bases, J lost 5 bases, and 17 bases lay in between. CDR1 and CDR2 from the germline V gene are MGHRA and YSYEKL. This CDR3 comprises 16 residues. CDR3 nucleotides: TGCGCCAGCAGCCAAGATCGAAGCAGGGGGAGGAACGAGCAGTACTTC. As protein: CASSQDRSRGRNEQYF.

The chain couples TRBV2 to TRBJ2-7; D unclear. Trimming stripped 3 bases from V and 2 bases from J, with 5 bases between. CDR3 length: 12 amino acids. The V gene's germline CDR1 is SNHLY and CDR2 FYNNEI. The CDR3 coding sequence is TGTGCCAGCAGTGAGGAGACCTACGAGCAGTACTTC. It yields the protein CASSEETYEQYF.

The chain combines TRBV6-1 with TRBJ2-7; 11 bases are a match to TRBD2. This CDR3 contains 15 residues. The junction had 0 bases not matched to a gene; V was cut back by 2 bases and J by 0 bases. Germline CDR1 MNHNS, CDR2 SASEGT. The CDR3 region has the DNA TGTGCCAGCAGTGAAACTAGCGGGAGCTCCTACGAGCAGTACTTC. It codes for CASSETSGSSYEQYF.